The 10 T cell receptor beta chains listed next were all sequenced from one sample in a study of PD-1 blockade in classical Hodgkin lymphoma. Every patient was affected by relapse after autologous stem cell transplantation, while exposure to brentuximab vedotin was not uniform. Here immunoSEQ multiplex PCR was the method, and the copy in TCRdb shows in-frame clones only, minus some. The sample consists of fewer than 100,000 clones, around 90% of them appearing once. The sample consisted of peripheral blood mononuclear cells (PBMCs), taken at baseline. These receptors all stem from a human donor with classical Hodgkin lymphoma.

This chain uses TRBV10-1 with TRBJ2-7; D gene ambiguous. Trimming removed 5 bases from V and 2 bases from J, with 7 bases in between. CDR3 size: 12 residues. Germline values: CDR1 WNHNN, CDR2 SYGVQD (reference sequence). The CDR3 protein is CASSKTTYEQYF. The CDR3 DNA follows: TGCGCCAGCAGTAAAACTACCTACGAGCAGTACTTC.

This sequence joins TRBV6-1 and TRBJ2-1, with D tentatively TRBD1 or TRBD2 (6 bases each). This CDR3 comprises 16 residues. CDR1 and CDR2 from the germline V gene are MNHNS and SASEGT. V lost 2 bases to trimming and J lost 0 bases, with 11 bases between them. CDR3 nucleotides: TGTGCCAGCAGTGAACGCGGGACACACTCCTACAATGAGCAGTTCTTC. It is translated as CASSERGTHSYNEQFF.

The chain has TRBV6-1 and TRBJ2-5, with TRBD1 matching over 7 bases. V shed 8 bases and J 1 base; nucleotides not matched to a gene: 4. This CDR3 contains 13 residues. The germline V gene has CDR1 MNHNS and CDR2 SASEGT. The CDR3 nucleotides are TGTGCCAGCGGACAGGCTCCCCAAGAGACCCAGTACTTC. Amino acids: CASGQAPQETQYF.

In its sample, this clone was seen once. The chain uses TRBV5-1 and TRBJ2-1; D call uncertain. Trimming stripped 8 bases from V and 2 bases from J, with 5 bases between. Germline V gene lookup returns CDR1 SGHRS and CDR2 YFSETQ. The length of the CDR3 is 11 residues. The CDR3 coding sequence is TGCGCCAGGAGAACCTACAATGAGCAGTTCTTC. Its translation is CARRTYNEQFF.

The J gene is TRBJ1-1, the V gene TRBV30, with TRBD1 as a possible D gene (5 bases). Trimming removed 3 bases at V and 4 bases at J, with 9 bases between. Germline assignment: CDR1 GTSNPN and CDR2 SVGIG (reference sequence). This CDR3 region has 12 residues. The CDR3 loop reads CAWRDGGTEAFF. CDR3 nucleotide sequence: TGTGCCTGGAGAGATGGGGGCACTGAAGCTTTCTTT.

The table lists this clone with a few counts. V gene TRBV20-1 combines with J gene TRBJ1-2; 7 bases match TRBD1. The CDR3 runs to 11 residues. Germline trimming cut 8 bases from V and 6 bases from J; bases unmatched to any gene: 6. CDR1 DFQATT and CDR2 SNEGSKA come from the germline V gene (reference sequence). The chain's CDR3 is CSKPTGHGYTF. The CDR3 nucleotides are TGCAGTAAACCGACAGGGCATGGCTACACCTTC.

The chain carries TRBV6-5 and TRBJ2-3; 13 bases agree with TRBD2. Unmatched junction bases numbered 5, after V lost 3 bases and J lost 5 bases. Germline loops: CDR1 MNHEY, CDR2 SVGAGI. The CDR3 has 16 amino acids. The CDR3 sequence: CASSYGLAGVVDTQYF. The CDR3, as DNA: TGTGCCAGCAGTTATGGACTAGCGGGAGTTGTAGATACGCAGTATTTT.

The chain uses TRBV10-3 and TRBJ2-5; D is uncertain. The length of the CDR3 is 15 residues. Trimming took off 1 base at V and 5 bases at J, with 14 bases between the two ends. Per germline, CDR1 ENHRY and CDR2 SYGVKD. For the CDR3, the DNA is TGTGCCATCAGTGAGTACTACGAAAAGTGGGAGACCCAGTACTTC. Protein product: CAISEYYEKWETQYF.

The gene calls are TRBV7-6 and TRBJ1-5, with unresolved D. Trimming took 1 base from V and 0 from J, leaving 10 bases between them. This CDR3 has 16 amino acids. Germline CDR1 and CDR2: SGHVS and FNYEAQ. The CDR3 DNA reads TGTGCCAGCAGCTTAGGACCGACAATTAGCAATCAGCCCCAGCATTTT. It specifies CASSLGPTISNQPQHF.

This sequence joins TRBV4-1 and TRBJ2-7, with 7 bases matching TRBD2. This CDR3 is built from 16 residues. CDR1 MGHRA and CDR2 YSYEKL come from the germline V gene. V lost 0 bases and J lost 2; bases outside the gene matches: 7. The CDR3 sequence: CASSQDRRGRAYEQYF. In nucleotides, the CDR3 is TGCGCCAGCAGCCAAGATCGTAGAGGGAGGGCCTACGAGCAGTACTTC.